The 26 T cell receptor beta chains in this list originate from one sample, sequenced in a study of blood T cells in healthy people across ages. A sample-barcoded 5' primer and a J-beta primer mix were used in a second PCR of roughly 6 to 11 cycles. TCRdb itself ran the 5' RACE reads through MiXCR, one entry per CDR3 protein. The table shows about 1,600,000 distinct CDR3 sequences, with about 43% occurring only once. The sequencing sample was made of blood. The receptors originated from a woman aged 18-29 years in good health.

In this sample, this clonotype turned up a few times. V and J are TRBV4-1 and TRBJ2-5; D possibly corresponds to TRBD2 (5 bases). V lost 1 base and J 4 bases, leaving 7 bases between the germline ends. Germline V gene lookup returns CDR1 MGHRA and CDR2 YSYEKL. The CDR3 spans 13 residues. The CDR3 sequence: CASSQVGVETQYF. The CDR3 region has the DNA TGCGCCAGCAGCCAAGTCGGGGTAGAGACCCAGTACTTC.

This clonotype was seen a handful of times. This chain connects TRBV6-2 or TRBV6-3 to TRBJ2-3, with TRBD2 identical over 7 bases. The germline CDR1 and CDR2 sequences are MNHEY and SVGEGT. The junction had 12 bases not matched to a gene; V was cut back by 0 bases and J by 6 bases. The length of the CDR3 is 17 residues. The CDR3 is CASSYSPSGSSEDTQYF. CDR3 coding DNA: TGTGCCAGCAGTTACTCGCCTAGCGGTTCCAGTGAGGATACGCAGTATTTT.

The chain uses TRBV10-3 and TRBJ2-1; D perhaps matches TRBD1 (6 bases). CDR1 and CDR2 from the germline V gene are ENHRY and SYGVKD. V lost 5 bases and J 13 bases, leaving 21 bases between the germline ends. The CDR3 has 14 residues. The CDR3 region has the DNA TGTGCCATCAGTACACTAGGGGGTAGAGAGACCCAGTTCTTC. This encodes CAISTLGGRETQFF.

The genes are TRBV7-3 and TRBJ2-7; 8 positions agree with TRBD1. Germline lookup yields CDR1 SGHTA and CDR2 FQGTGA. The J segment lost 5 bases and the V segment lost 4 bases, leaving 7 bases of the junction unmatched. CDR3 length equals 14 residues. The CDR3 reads CASSSADRGDEQYF. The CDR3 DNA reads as TGTGCCAGCAGCTCGGCCGACAGGGGTGACGAGCAGTACTTC.

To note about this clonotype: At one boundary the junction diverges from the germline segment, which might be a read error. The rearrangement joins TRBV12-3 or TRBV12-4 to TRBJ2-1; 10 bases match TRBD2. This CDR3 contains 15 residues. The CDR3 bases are TGTGCCAGAAGTTTGGGGGCTAGCGGGGGCAATGAGCAGTTCTTC. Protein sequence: CARSLGASGGNEQFF.

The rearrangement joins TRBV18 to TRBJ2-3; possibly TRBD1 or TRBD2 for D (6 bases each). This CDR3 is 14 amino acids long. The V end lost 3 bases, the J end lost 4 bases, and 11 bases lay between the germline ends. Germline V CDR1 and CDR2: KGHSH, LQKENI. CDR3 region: CASSPYGGPDTQYF. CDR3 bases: TGTGCCAGCTCACCTTACGGGGGCCCAGATACGCAGTATTTT.

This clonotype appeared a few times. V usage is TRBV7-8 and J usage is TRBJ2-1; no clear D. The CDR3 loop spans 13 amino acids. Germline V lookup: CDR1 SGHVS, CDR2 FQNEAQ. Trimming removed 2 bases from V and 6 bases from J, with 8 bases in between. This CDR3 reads CASSLPRPNEQFF. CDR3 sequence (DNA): TGTGCCAGCAGCTTACCCCGTCCCAATGAGCAGTTCTTC.

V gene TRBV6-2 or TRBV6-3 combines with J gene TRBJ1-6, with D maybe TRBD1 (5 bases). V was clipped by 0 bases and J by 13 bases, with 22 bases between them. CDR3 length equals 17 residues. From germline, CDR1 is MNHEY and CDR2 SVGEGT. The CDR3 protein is CASSYSRRDRRPSPLHF. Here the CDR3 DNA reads TGTGCCAGCAGTTACTCGAGGCGGGACCGGAGGCCTTCCCCCCTCCACTTT.

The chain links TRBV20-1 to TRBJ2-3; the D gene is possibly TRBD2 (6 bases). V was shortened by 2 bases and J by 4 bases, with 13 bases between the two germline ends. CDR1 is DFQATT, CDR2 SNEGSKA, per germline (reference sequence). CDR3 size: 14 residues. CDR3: CSARLANVPDTQYF. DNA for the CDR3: TGCAGTGCTAGACTAGCGAACGTCCCAGATACGCAGTATTTT.

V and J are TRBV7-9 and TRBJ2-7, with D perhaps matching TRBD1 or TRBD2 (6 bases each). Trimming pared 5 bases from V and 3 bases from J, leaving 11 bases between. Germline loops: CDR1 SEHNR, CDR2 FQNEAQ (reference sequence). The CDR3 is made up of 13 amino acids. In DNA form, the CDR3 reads TGTGCCAGCAGCACCCGGGGGCACTACGAGCAGTACTTC. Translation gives CASSTRGHYEQYF.

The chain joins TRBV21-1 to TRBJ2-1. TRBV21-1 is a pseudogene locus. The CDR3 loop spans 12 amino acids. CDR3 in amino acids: CASSHIYNEQFF. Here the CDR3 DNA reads TGTGCCAGCAGCCACATTTACAATGAGCAGTTCTTC.

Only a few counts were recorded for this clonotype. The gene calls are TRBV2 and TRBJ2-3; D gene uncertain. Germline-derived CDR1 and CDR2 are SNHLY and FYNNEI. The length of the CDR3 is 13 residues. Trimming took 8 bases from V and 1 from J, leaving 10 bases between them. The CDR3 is CASFQVGTDTQYF. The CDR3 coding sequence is TGTGCCAGCTTTCAGGTCGGCACAGATACGCAGTATTTT.

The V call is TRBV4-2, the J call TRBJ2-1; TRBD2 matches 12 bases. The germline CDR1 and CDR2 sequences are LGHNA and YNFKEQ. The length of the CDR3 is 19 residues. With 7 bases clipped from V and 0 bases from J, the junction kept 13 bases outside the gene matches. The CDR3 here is CASTPSATSGGPSYNEQFF. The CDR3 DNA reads TGTGCCAGCACGCCCTCCGCGACTAGCGGGGGCCCCTCCTACAATGAGCAGTTCTTC.

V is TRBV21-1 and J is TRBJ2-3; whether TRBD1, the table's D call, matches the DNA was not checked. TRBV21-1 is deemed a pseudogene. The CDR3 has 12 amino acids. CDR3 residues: CASPPSTDTQYF. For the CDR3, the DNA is TGTGCCAGCCCCCCGAGCACAGATACGCAGTATTTT.

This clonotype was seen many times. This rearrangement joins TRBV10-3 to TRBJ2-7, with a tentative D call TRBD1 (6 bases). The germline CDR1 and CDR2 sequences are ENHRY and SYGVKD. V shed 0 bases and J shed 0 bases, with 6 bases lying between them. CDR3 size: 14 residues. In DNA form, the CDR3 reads TGTGCCATCAGTGAGTCAGGGGGCTCCTACGAGCAGTACTTC. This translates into CAISESGGSYEQYF.

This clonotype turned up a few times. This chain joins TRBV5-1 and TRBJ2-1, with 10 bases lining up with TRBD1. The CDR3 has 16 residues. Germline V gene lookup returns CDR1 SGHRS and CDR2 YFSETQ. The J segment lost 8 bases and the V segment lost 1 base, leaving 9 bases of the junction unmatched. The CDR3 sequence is CASSLSTGGGTYEQFF. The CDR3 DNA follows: TGCGCCAGCAGCTTGTCGACAGGGGGCGGGACATATGAGCAGTTCTTC.

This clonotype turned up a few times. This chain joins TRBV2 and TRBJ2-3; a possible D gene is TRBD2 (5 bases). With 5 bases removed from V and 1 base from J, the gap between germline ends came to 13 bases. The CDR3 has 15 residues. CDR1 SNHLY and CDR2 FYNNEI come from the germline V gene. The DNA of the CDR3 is TGTGCCAGCAGTCAGGTCGGGATCCGCACAGATACGCAGTATTTT. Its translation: CASSQVGIRTDTQYF. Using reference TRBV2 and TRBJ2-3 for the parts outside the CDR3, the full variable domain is EPEVTQTPSHQVTQMGQEVILRCVPISNHLYFYWYRQILGQKVEFLVSFYNNEISEKSEIFDDQFSVERPDGSNFTLKIRSTKLEDSAMYFCASSQVGIRTDTQYFGPGTRLTVL.

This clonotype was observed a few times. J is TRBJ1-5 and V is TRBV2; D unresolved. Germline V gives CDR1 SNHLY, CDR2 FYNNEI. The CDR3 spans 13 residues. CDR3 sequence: CASEVQANQPQHF. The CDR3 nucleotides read TGTGCTAGCGAGGTGCAGGCCAATCAGCCCCAGCATTTT.

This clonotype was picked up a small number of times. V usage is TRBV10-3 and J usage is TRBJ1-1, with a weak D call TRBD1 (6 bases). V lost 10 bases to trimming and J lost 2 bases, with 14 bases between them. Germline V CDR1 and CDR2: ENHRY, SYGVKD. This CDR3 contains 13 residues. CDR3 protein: CATVGGPNTEAFF. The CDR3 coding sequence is TGTGCCACCGTTGGGGGCCCCAACACTGAAGCTTTCTTT.

The CDR3 DNA reads as TGTGCCAGCAGCAGTCTTGGCAGTAATTCACCCCTCCACTTT. Encoded protein: CASSSLGSNSPLHF. The chain is built from TRBV6-2 or TRBV6-3 and TRBJ1-6; D unclear. Trimming left V 6 bases short and J 6 bases short, with 12 bases between. Germline CDR1 MNHEY, CDR2 SVGEGT. This CDR3 is 14 amino acids long.

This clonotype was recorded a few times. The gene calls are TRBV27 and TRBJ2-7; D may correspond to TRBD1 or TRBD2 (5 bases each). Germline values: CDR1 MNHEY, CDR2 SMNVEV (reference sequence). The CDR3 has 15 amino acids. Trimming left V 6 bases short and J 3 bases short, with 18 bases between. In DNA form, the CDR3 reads TGTGCCAGCAGCGCCGTGTTAGGGGACCTCTACGAGCAGTACTTC. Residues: CASSAVLGDLYEQYF.

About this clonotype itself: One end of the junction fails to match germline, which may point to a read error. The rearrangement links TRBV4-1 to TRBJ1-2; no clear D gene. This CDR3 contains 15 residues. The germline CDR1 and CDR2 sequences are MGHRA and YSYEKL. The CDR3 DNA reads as TGCGCCAGCAGTCAAGATTGGGATATAAACTATGGCTACACCTTC. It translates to CASSQDWDINYGYTF.

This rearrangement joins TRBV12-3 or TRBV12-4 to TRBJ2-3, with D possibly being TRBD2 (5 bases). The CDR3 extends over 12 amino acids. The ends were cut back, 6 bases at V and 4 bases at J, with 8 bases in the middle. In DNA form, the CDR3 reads TGTGCCAGCAGCGAGGAGGCAGATACGCAGTATTTT. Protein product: CASSEEADTQYF.

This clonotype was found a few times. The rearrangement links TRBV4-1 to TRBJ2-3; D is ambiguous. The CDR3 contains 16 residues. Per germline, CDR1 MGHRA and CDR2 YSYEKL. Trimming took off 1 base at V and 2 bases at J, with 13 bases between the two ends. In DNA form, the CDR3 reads TGCGCCAGCAGCCAAGCGTTTAGGATTTCCACAGATACGCAGTATTTT. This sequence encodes CASSQAFRISTDTQYF.

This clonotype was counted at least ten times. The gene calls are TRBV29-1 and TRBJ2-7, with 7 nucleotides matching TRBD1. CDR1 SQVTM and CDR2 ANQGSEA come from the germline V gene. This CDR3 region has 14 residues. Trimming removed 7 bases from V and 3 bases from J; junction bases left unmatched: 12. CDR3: CSARGQFPYYEQYF. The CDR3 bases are TGCAGCGCCAGGGGACAGTTTCCCTACTACGAGCAGTACTTC.

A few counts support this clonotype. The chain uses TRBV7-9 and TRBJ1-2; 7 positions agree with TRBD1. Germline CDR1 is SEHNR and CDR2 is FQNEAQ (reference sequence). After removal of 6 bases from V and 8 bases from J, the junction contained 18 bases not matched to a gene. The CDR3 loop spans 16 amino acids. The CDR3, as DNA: TGTGCCAGCAGACCACAGGGGTTGACGTCGTTCGCGGGCTACACCTTC. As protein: CASRPQGLTSFAGYTF.